Below are 21 T cell receptor beta chains sequenced from a single sample in a study of T cells in Graves' hyperthyroidism and ophthalmopathy. The CDR3 regions of TCR beta were amplified from RNA transcripts. The HTBI primer set served for first-round RT-PCR of the TCR CDR3. One entry per CDR3 protein results from TCRdb running MiXCR on the multiplex PCR reads. The profile shows about 520,000 distinct CDR3 sequences, 20% of them singletons. Sequencing was performed on blood. These receptor sequences come from a man between 18 and 29 years old with Graves' hyperthyroidism.

The gene calls are TRBV6-1 and TRBJ2-7; 9 nucleotides match TRBD1. Trimming at V came to 7 bases and at J to 5 bases, leaving 12 bases not matched to a gene. In germline, CDR1 is MNHNS, CDR2 SASEGT. The CDR3 loop spans 15 amino acids. DNA for the CDR3: TGTGCCAGCACCCTATCCGGGACAGGGTTCCACGAGCAGTACTTC. The encoded protein is CASTLSGTGFHEQYF.

The chain uses TRBV6-5 and TRBJ1-3; D not certain. V dropped 1 base and J dropped 0 bases, with 10 bases sitting between them. Germline V gene sequence: CDR1 MNHEY, CDR2 SVGAGI. This CDR3 is 16 amino acids long. The CDR3 is CASSYFTASSGNTIYF. Here the CDR3 DNA reads TGTGCCAGCAGTTACTTTACAGCGAGCTCTGGAAACACCATATATTTT.

The chain recombines TRBV20-1 with TRBJ1-1; a possible D gene is TRBD1 (6 bases). Germline CDR1 is DFQATT and CDR2 is SNEGSKA (reference sequence). This CDR3 is built from 15 residues. Trimming took off 0 bases at V and 1 base at J, with 12 bases between the two ends. CDR3 region: CSARDPDRQNTEAFF. Written as DNA, the CDR3 is TGCAGTGCTAGAGATCCAGACAGGCAGAACACTGAAGCTTTCTTT.

This clonotype was counted at least ten times. The genes are TRBV4-1 and TRBJ2-7; 7 nucleotides line up with TRBD1. With 1 base clipped from V and 5 bases from J, the junction kept 11 bases outside the gene matches. The CDR3 is 16 amino acids. Germline V CDR1 and CDR2: MGHRA, YSYEKL. CDR3 in DNA: TGCGCCAGCAGCCAAGGAAGGGCTAAAGGGGGCCACGAGCAGTACTTC. Translation: CASSQGRAKGGHEQYF.

This clonotype occurred a few times. The CDR3 sequence: CASSLTSGKIGELFF. As DNA, the CDR3 is TGTGCCAGCAGCCTGACTAGCGGGAAAATCGGGGAGCTGTTTTTT. The chain uses TRBV7-2 and TRBJ2-2; TRBD2 agrees at 11 bases. The germline gives CDR1 SGHTA, CDR2 FQGNSA. V was pared by 5 bases and J by 7 bases, with 6 bases of the junction left unmatched. The CDR3 has 15 residues.

The chain employs TRBV24-1 and TRBJ2-7, with D tentatively TRBD1 (5 bases). This CDR3 region has 15 residues. V dropped 2 bases and J dropped 5 bases, with 15 bases sitting between them. CDR1 and CDR2 from the germline V gene are KGHDR and SFDVKD. This chain's CDR3 is CATSDSKTRADEQYF. CDR3 DNA: TGTGCCACCAGTGATTCAAAAACCAGGGCGGACGAGCAGTACTTC.

In this sample, this clonotype turned up many times. The V and J genes are TRBV28 and TRBJ2-2, with D possibly matching TRBD1 (6 bases). There are 14 residues in the CDR3. Between the trimmed V and J ends, which lost 1 base and 7 bases, there was a span of 10 bases. The V gene's germline CDR1 is MDHEN and CDR2 SYDVKM. The CDR3 bases are TGTGCCAGCAGTTTATCAGGGGCGGTCGGGGAGCTGTTTTTT. Its translation: CASSLSGAVGELFF.

The V gene is TRBV20-1, the J gene TRBJ2-7; D may be TRBD1 or TRBD2 (5 bases each). V was clipped by 2 bases and J by 3 bases, with 20 bases between them. Germline lookup yields CDR1 DFQATT and CDR2 SNEGSKA (reference sequence). The CDR3 has 16 residues. DNA of the CDR3: TGCAGTGCTAGACACCTGACGGGACCCCACTACTACGAGCAGTACTTC. It specifies CSARHLTGPHYYEQYF.

The sample holds many counts of this clonotype. The V and J genes are TRBV12-3 or TRBV12-4 and TRBJ1-1; 8 bases align to TRBD1. With 7 bases clipped from V and 7 bases from J, the junction kept 11 bases outside the gene matches. This CDR3 comprises 14 residues. The CDR3 is CASTPQGARSEAFF. CDR3 DNA sequence: TGTGCCAGCACCCCTCAGGGGGCGCGGAGTGAAGCTTTCTTT.

V usage is TRBV7-2 and J usage is TRBJ2-2; perhaps TRBD1 as D (6 bases). Germline V lookup: CDR1 SGHTA, CDR2 FQGNSA. This CDR3 has 15 amino acids. V dropped 1 base and J dropped 7 bases, with 13 bases sitting between them. For the CDR3, the DNA is TGTGCCAGCAGCTTAGGGGCTAGCAGGGGCGGGGAGCTGTTTTTT. It yields the protein CASSLGASRGGELFF.

In this sample, this clonotype turned up many times. This chain connects TRBV20-1 to TRBJ2-7, with a weak D call TRBD1 (6 bases). V lost 7 bases to trimming and J lost 1 base, with 17 bases between them. The CDR3 totals 14 residues. CDR1 and CDR2 from the germline V gene are DFQATT and SNEGSKA (reference sequence). The CDR3 DNA sequence: TGCAGTGGGAGAGGGACACCCGTATCCTACGAGCAGTACTTC. It codes for CSGRGTPVSYEQYF.

In this sample, this clonotype turned up many times. The J gene is TRBJ2-5, the V gene TRBV7-2; no firm D call. The CDR3 spans 13 residues. Per the germline V gene, CDR1 is SGHTA and CDR2 is FQGNSA. With 1 base removed from V and 9 bases from J, the gap between germline ends came to 12 bases. As DNA, the CDR3 is TGTGCCAGCAGCTTAGAACGGAGTGGGCCCCAGTACTTC. It is translated as CASSLERSGPQYF. The whole variable domain, remainder taken from reference TRBV7-2 and TRBJ2-5, is GAGVSQSPSNKVTEKGKDVELRCDPISGHTALYWYRQSLGQGLEFLIYFQGNSAPDKSGLPSDRFSAERTGGSVSTLTIQRTQQEDSAVYLCASSLERSGPQYFGPGTRLLVL.

This clonotype has a count of ten or more. Here the CDR3 DNA reads TGTGCCAGCATTCTCGAGGGGGGAACTGAAGCTTTCTTT. This codes for CASILEGGTEAFF. The chain carries TRBV6-5 and TRBJ1-1, with a tentative D call TRBD1 (6 bases). From germline, CDR1 is MNHEY and CDR2 SVGAGI. Trimming pared 7 bases from V and 5 bases from J, leaving 14 bases between. CDR3 length equals 13 residues.

The table lists this clonotype with many counts. The V gene is TRBV28, the J gene TRBJ2-7, with TRBD1 matching 10 bases. The CDR3 loop spans 17 amino acids. Germline V gene sequence: CDR1 MDHEN, CDR2 SYDVKM. J was trimmed by 3 bases and V by 5 bases; bases with no gene match: 13. The CDR3, as DNA: TGTGCCAGCAGTCGTCAAGCAGGAGGGACAGGGGTCTACGAGCAGTACTTC. As protein: CASSRQAGGTGVYEQYF.

The table lists this clonotype with many counts. The J gene is TRBJ1-1, the V gene TRBV12-3 or TRBV12-4; 7 nucleotides agree with TRBD1. V trimming: 3 bases; J trimming: 0 bases; junction bases outside the gene matches: 7. This CDR3 is built from 16 residues. CDR3: CASSLRQGVLNTEAFF. The CDR3 region has the DNA TGTGCCAGCAGTTTGCGTCAGGGGGTACTGAACACTGAAGCTTTCTTT.

A note on this clonotype: This may be a read error: a much more frequent sequence differs by one nucleotide. The V and J genes are TRBV6-1 and TRBJ2-5, with 9 bases fitting TRBD1. Germline V gene sequence: CDR1 MNHNS, CDR2 SASEGT. The CDR3 covers 14 residues. The V segment lost 6 bases and the J segment 1 base; nucleotides outside the gene matches: 3. This CDR3 reads CASRETGGQETQYF. The CDR3 DNA follows: TGTGCCAGCAGGGAGACAGGGGGCCAAGAGACCCAGTACTTC.

There are many counts of this clonotype. The chain carries TRBV6-5 and TRBJ1-3; 8 nucleotides align to TRBD1. The ends lost 0 bases at V and 5 bases at J; junction bases unmatched: 3. Germline CDR1 is MNHEY and CDR2 is SVGAGI. The CDR3 length is 15 residues. Here the CDR3 DNA reads TGTGCCAGCAGTTACTCAACAGGGGGGAGAAACACCATATATTTT. It yields the protein CASSYSTGGRNTIYF.

The chain combines TRBV6-2 or TRBV6-3 with TRBJ2-7, with unresolved D. From germline, CDR1 is MNHEY and CDR2 SVGEGT. The V end lost 2 bases, the J end lost 2 bases, and 10 bases lay between the germline ends. This CDR3 spans 14 amino acids. CDR3 residues: CASSYDLPPYEQYF. CDR3 in DNA: TGTGCCAGCAGTTACGACCTTCCCCCCTACGAGCAGTACTTC.

The chain is built from TRBV5-8 and TRBJ1-2; D gene uncertain. The CDR3 runs to 12 residues. The germline V gene has CDR1 SGHTS and CDR2 YDEGEE. The V end was cut by 2 bases, the J end by 4 bases, with 6 bases between. The CDR3 sequence is CASSFGIYGYTF. The CDR3 DNA is TGTGCCAGCAGCTTCGGCATCTATGGCTACACCTTC.

This clonotype was recorded a few times. The chain couples TRBV20-1 to TRBJ1-5; D is uncertain. V lost 4 bases and J 2 bases, leaving 9 bases between the germline ends. Germline assignment: CDR1 DFQATT and CDR2 SNEGSKA (reference sequence). The CDR3 contains 13 residues. CDR3 nucleotide sequence: TGCAGTGCTATCAGAACCGGCAATCAGCCCCAGCATTTT. This sequence encodes CSAIRTGNQPQHF.

Only a few counts were recorded for this clonotype. The CDR3 DNA is TGTGCCAGCAGTGCGGGACAGGGAATAGGCCCCTCTGGAAACACCATATATTTT. It is translated as CASSAGQGIGPSGNTIYF. The chain couples TRBV25-1 to TRBJ1-3, with 9 bases aligning to TRBD1. The germline gives CDR1 MGHDK, CDR2 SYGVNS. V gave up 4 bases and J gave up 0 bases; unmatched junction bases: 10. This CDR3 has 18 amino acids.